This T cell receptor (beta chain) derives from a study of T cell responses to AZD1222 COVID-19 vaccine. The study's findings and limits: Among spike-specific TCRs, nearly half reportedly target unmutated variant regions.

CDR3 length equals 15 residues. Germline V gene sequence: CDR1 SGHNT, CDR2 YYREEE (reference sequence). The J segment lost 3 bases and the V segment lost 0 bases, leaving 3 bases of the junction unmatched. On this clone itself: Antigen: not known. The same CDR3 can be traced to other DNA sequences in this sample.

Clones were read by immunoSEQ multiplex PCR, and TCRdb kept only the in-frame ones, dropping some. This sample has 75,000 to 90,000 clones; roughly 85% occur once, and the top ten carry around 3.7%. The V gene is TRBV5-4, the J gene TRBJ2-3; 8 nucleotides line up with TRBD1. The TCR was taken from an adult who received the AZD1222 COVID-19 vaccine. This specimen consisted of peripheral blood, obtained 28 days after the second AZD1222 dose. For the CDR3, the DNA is TGTGCCAGCAGCTTGGGACAGGGGTTTACAGATACGCAGTATTTT. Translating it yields CASSLGQGFTDTQYF.